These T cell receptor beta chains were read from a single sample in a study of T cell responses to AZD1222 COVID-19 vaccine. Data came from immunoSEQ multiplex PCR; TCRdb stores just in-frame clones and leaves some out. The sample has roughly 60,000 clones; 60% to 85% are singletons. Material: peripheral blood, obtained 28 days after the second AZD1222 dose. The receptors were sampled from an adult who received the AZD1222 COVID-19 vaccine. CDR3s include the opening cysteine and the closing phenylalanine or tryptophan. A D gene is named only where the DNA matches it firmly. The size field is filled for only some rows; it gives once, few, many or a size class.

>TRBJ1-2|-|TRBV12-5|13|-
CASGFRINYGYTF
TGTGCTAGTGGTTTTCGGATCAACTATGGCTACACCTTC
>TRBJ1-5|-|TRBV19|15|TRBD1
CASRRDREGGQPQHF
TGTGCCAGTAGAAGGGACAGGGAAGGTGGACAGCCCCAGCATTTT
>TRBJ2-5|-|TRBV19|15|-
CASSTGDVIKETQYF
TGTGCCAGTAGTACGGGGGACGTCATTAAAGAGACCCAGTACTTC
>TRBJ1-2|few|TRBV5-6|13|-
CASSLGRYYGYTF
TGTGCCAGCAGCTTGGGGCGGTACTATGGCTACACCTTC
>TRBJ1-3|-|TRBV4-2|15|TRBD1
CASSPGQGAGNTIYF
TGTGCCAGCAGCCCGGGACAGGGGGCTGGAAACACCATATATTTT
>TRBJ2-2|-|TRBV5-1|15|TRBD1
CASSTRQGRAGELFF
TGCGCCAGCAGCACCCGACAGGGGCGGGCCGGGGAGCTGTTTTTT
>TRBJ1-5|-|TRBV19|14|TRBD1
CASSPPGQLQPQHF
TGTGCCAGTAGTCCACCGGGACAGCTTCAGCCCCAGCATTTT
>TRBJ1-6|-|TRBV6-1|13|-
CASSEIEGAPLHF
TGTGCCAGCAGTGAGATAGAGGGCGCACCCCTCCACTTT
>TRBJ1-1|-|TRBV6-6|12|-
CASSYSTVEAFF
TGTGCCAGCAGTTACTCGACAGTGGAAGCTTTCTTT
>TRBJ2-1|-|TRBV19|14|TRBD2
CASSRVAGTSEQFF
TGTGCCAGTAGTAGGGTAGCGGGGACTAGCGAGCAGTTCTTC
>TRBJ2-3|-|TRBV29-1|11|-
CSVGGTDTQYF
TGCAGCGTTGGTGGCACAGATACGCAGTATTTT
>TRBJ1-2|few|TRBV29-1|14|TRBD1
CSVLVPNRGSGYTF
TGCAGCGTTTTGGTCCCCAACAGGGGGTCTGGCTACACCTTC
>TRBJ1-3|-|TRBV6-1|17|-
CASSENPGWGRGNTIYF
TGTGCCAGCAGTGAAAATCCGGGTTGGGGGAGAGGAAACACCATATATTTT
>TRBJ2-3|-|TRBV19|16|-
CASSRTKQGGADTQYF
TGTGCCAGCTCACGAACGAAACAGGGAGGAGCAGATACGCAGTATTTT
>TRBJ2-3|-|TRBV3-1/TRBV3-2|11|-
CASSLGDTQYF
TGTGCCAGCAGCCTGGGGGATACGCAGTATTTT
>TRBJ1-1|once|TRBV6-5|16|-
CASSYSPWAGFTEAFF
TGTGCCAGCAGTTACTCGCCGTGGGCAGGGTTCACTGAAGCTTTCTTT
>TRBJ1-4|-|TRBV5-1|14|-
CASSLEGVFEKLFF
TGCGCCAGCAGCTTGGAGGGGGTGTTCGAAAAACTGTTTTTT
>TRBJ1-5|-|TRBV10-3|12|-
CAISENYWPQHF
TGTGCCATCAGTGAGAATTACTGGCCCCAGCATTTT
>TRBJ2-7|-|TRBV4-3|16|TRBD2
CASSQSLAGGYDEQYF
TGCGCCAGCAGCCAATCACTAGCGGGGGGTTACGACGAGCAGTACTTC
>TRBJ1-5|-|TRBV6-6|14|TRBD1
CASSSGQGGQPQHF
TGTGCCAGCAGTTCCGGACAGGGGGGTCAGCCCCAGCATTTT
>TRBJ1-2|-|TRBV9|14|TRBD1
CASSVGTGGYGYTF
TGTGCCAGCAGCGTTGGGACAGGGGGCTATGGCTACACCTTC
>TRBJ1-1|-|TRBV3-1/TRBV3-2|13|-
CASRVDRNTEAFF
TGTGCCAGCAGGGTCGACAGGAACACTGAAGCTTTCTTT
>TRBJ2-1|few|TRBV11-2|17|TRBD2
CASSLFLAGGPIYEQFF
TGTGCCAGCAGCCTCTTCTTAGCGGGGGGGCCCATCTATGAGCAGTTCTTC
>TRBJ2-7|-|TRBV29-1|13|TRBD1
CSVEEVQGGEQYF
TGCAGCGTTGAAGAGGTACAGGGGGGCGAGCAGTACTTC
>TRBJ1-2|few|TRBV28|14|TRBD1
CAIGTATTNYGYTF
TGTGCCATCGGGACAGCTACAACTAACTATGGCTACACCTTC
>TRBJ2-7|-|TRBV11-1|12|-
CASSLVGYEQYF
TGTGCCAGCAGCCTTGTCGGTTACGAGCAGTACTTC
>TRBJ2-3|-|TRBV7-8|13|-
CASSLYAADTQYF
TGTGCCAGCAGCTTATATGCAGCAGATACGCAGTATTTT
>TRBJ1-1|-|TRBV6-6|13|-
CASRAPMNTEAFF
TGTGCCAGTAGAGCTCCAATGAACACTGAAGCTTTCTTT
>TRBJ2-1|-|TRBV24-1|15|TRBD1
CATSDPGQEATEQFF
TGTGCCACCAGTGACCCAGGACAGGAGGCTACTGAGCAGTTCTTC
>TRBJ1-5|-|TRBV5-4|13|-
CASSIEVDQPQHF
TGTGCCAGCAGCATAGAGGTGGATCAGCCCCAGCATTTT
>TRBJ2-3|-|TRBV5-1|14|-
CASSLDINTDTQYF
TGCGCCAGCAGCTTGGACATAAACACAGATACGCAGTATTTT
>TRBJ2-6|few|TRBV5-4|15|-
CASSFPDSGANVLTF
TGTGCCAGCAGCTTTCCGGACTCTGGGGCCAACGTCCTGACTTTC
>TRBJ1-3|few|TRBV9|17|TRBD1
CASSVEGGATSGNTIYF
TGTGCCAGCAGCGTAGAAGGGGGCGCGACCTCTGGAAACACCATATATTTT
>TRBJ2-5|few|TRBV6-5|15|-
CASIRSGDQQETQYF
TGTGCCAGCATCCGATCAGGGGATCAACAAGAGACCCAGTACTTC
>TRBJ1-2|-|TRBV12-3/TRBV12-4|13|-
CASSLQVNYGYTF
TGTGCCAGCAGTCTACAGGTTAACTATGGCTACACCTTC
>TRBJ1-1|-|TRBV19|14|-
CASIDPGVNTEAFF
TGTGCCAGCATCGACCCAGGGGTTAACACTGAAGCTTTCTTT
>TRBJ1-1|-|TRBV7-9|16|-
CASSLVLGGENTEAFF
TGTGCCAGCAGCTTAGTCCTGGGCGGGGAGAACACTGAAGCTTTCTTT
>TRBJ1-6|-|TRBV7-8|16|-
CASSLDVRVYNSPLHF
TGTGCCAGCAGCCTAGACGTCCGGGTCTATAATTCACCCCTCCACTTT
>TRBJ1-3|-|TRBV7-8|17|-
CASSLEWGGLSGNTIYF
TGTGCCAGCAGCTTAGAATGGGGGGGGCTTTCTGGAAACACCATATATTTT
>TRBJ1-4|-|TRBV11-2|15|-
CASSPAAVPWEKLFF
TGTGCCAGCAGCCCTGCGGCGGTCCCATGGGAAAAACTGTTTTTT
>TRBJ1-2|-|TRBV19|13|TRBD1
CASTRTGNYGYTF
TGTGCCAGTACCAGGACAGGGAACTATGGCTACACCTTC
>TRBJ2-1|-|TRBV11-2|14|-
CASSDSLGYNEQFF
TGTGCCAGCTCTGACTCGCTCGGATACAATGAGCAGTTCTTC
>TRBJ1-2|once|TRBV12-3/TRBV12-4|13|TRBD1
CASRLQGNYGYTF
TGTGCCAGCAGGTTACAGGGGAACTATGGCTACACCTTC
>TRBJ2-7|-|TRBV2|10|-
CASTGYEQYF
TGTGCCAGCACCGGGTACGAGCAGTACTTC
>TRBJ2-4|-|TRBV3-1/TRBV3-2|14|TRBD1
CASSLRQGKNIQYF
TGTGCCAGCAGCCTGAGACAGGGGAAAAACATTCAGTACTTC
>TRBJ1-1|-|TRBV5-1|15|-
CASSLVGSGNTEAFF
TGCGCCAGCAGCTTGGTAGGGTCGGGGAACACTGAAGCTTTCTTT
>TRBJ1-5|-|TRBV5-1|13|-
CASRTDSNQPQHF
TGCGCCAGCCGGACGGATAGCAATCAGCCCCAGCATTTT
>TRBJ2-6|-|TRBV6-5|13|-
CASGGTGANVLTF
TGTGCCAGCGGGGGAACCGGGGCCAACGTCCTGACTTTC
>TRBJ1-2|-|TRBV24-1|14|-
CATSDGEGVAGYTF
TGTGCCACCAGTGATGGTGAAGGAGTAGCTGGCTACACCTTC
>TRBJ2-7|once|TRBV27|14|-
CASSLSGSSYEQYF
TGTGCCAGCAGTTTATCGGGCAGCTCTTACGAGCAGTACTTC